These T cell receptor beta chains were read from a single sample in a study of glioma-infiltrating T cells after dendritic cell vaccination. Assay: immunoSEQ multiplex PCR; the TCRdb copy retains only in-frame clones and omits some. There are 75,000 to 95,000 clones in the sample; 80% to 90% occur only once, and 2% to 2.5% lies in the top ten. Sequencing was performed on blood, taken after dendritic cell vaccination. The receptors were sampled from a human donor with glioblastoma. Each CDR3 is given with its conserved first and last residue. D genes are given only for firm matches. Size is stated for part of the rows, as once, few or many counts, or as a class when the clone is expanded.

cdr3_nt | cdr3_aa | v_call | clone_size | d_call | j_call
TGTGCCACCAAGGGACATCTGAACACTGAAGCTTTCTTT | CATKGHLNTEAFF | TRBV6-1 | . | . | TRBJ1-1
TGTGCCAGTAGTATCAACAGGGGAGGCACTGAAGCTTTCTTT | CASSINRGGTEAFF | TRBV19 | . | TRBD1 | TRBJ1-1
TGTGCCAGTAGTCTCTGGGGAGGGAACACTGAAGCTTTCTTT | CASSLWGGNTEAFF | TRBV19 | . | . | TRBJ1-1
TGCGCCAGCAGCTTGGGGGGCGATCAGCCCCAGCATTTT | CASSLGGDQPQHF | TRBV5-1 | once | . | TRBJ1-5
TGTGCCAGCTCACGACGAGGAGGCTCCAACACTGAAGCTTTCTTT | CASSRRGGSNTEAFF | TRBV18 | . | . | TRBJ1-1
TGTGCCAGCAGTTACGGAGGATACGGACTAGCGGGAGTGGAGTTCTTC | CASSYGGYGLAGVEFF | TRBV6-5 | . | TRBD2 | TRBJ2-1
TGTGCCAGCAGAGGTAGCGGGAGGGTATTTTTTTTCTTC | CASRGSGRVFFFF | TRBV25-1 | . | TRBD2 | TRBJ2-1
TGTGCCAGCAGCTTGCGTATGAACACTGAAGCTTTCTTT | CASSLRMNTEAFF | TRBV7-8 | . | . | TRBJ1-1
TGCGCCAGCAGCCAAGACTGGCAGGGGGCCACCTACGAGCAGTACTTC | CASSQDWQGATYEQYF | TRBV4-3 | few | TRBD1 | TRBJ2-7
TGTGCCAGCAGTTTAGTGTCGGGGGTCTCTAGCTACGAGCAGTACTTC | CASSLVSGVSSYEQYF | TRBV27 | . | . | TRBJ2-7
TGCGCCAGCAGCGAGTTGCGGGCTGGCACAGATACGCAGTATTTT | CASSELRAGTDTQYF | TRBV5-1 | . | . | TRBJ2-3
TGCGCCAGCAGCCGACAGAGGTCAAGCGGGAGTCGCGAGACCCAGTACTTC | CASSRQRSSGSRETQYF | TRBV4-3 | . | TRBD2 | TRBJ2-5
TGTGCCAGCAGACTACCGGGGGTGTCCACTGGCTACACCTTC | CASRLPGVSTGYTF | TRBV6-5 | . | . | TRBJ1-2
TGTGCCAGCAGTTCGAGGACAGGGTACGAGCAGTACTTC | CASSSRTGYEQYF | TRBV27 | . | TRBD1 | TRBJ2-7
TGCAGCGTTGAAGATTCAGGTTATGAGCAGTTCTTC | CSVEDSGYEQFF | TRBV29-1 | . | . | TRBJ2-1
TGTGCCAGCAGCCCAGCGGGAGGGCCTCCCGAGCAGTACTTC | CASSPAGGPPEQYF | TRBV7-9 | . | TRBD2 | TRBJ2-7
TGTGCCAGCAGCAGGAATAGCGGGGCCTACGAGCAGTACTTC | CASSRNSGAYEQYF | TRBV11-3 | . | TRBD2 | TRBJ2-7
TGTGCCAGCAGTTCGACCGGGACAGGGGGCAATCAGCCCCAGCATTTT | CASSSTGTGGNQPQHF | TRBV6-5 | . | TRBD1 | TRBJ1-5
TGTGCCAGCAGTTCGGGACAGACCTATGGCTACACCTTC | CASSSGQTYGYTF | TRBV5-4 | . | TRBD1 | TRBJ1-2
TGTGCCAGCAGTTTTCGGACAGATACGCAGTATTTT | CASSFRTDTQYF | TRBV7-9 | few | . | TRBJ2-3
TGCGCCAGCAGTCGGGACAGGGCGACGAATTCACCCCTCCACTTT | CASSRDRATNSPLHF | TRBV5-1 | . | TRBD1 | TRBJ1-6
TGCGCCAGCAGCTTGGTACAGCCCCCCTACGAGCAGTACTTC | CASSLVQPPYEQYF | TRBV5-1 | . | . | TRBJ2-7
TGCGCCAGCAGCCTCCAGGATCGGGAGCTGTTTTTT | CASSLQDRELFF | TRBV4-3 | once | . | TRBJ2-2
TGCGCCAGCAGCTTGGGGACAGGGTATCGGGACACCGGGGAGCTGTTTTTT | CASSLGTGYRDTGELFF | TRBV5-1 | . | TRBD1 | TRBJ2-2
TGCGCCAGCAGCCTAACCCCAACAGGGACGGGTCAGCCCCAGCATTTT | CASSLTPTGTGQPQHF | TRBV5-1 | . | . | TRBJ1-5
TGTGCCAGCAGCCAAGAACAGGGTGGTTTCGGCTACACCTTC | CASSQEQGGFGYTF | TRBV14 | . | . | TRBJ1-2
TGCGCCAGCAGCCAAGCTCAAGAGACCCAGTACTTC | CASSQAQETQYF | TRBV4-1 | . | . | TRBJ2-5
TGTGCCAGCAGCTCGCAAGACCAGGGGGCGCGGACTGAAGCTTTCTTT | CASSSQDQGARTEAFF | TRBV7-9 | . | TRBD1 | TRBJ1-1
TGTGCCAGCAGCCGTTTAATACTAGCGGGGGGGAATGAGCAGTTCTTC | CASSRLILAGGNEQFF | TRBV7-8 | . | TRBD2 | TRBJ2-1
TGTGCCAGCAGCTCGCCGGGAGCGGGTGACACCGGGGAGCTGTTTTTT | CASSSPGAGDTGELFF | TRBV11-2 | few | . | TRBJ2-2
TGTGCCAGTAGTATAGGAGGCGGCTACGAGCAGTACTTC | CASSIGGGYEQYF | TRBV19 | . | . | TRBJ2-7
TGTGCCTATTTAAAAGATGAGCGCTTCTCTGGGGCCAACGTCCTGACTTTC | CAYLKDERFSGANVLTF | TRBV11-2 | once | . | TRBJ2-6
TGTGCCAGCAGCTTAAATTTGGGGTCCGTAATCGCAGGGGATCAGCCCCAGCATTTT | CASSLNLGSVIAGDQPQHF | TRBV7-8 | . | . | TRBJ1-5
TGTGCCAGCAGCTTAGTCCGCCGGGCAGGGTTCTACGAGCAGTACTTC | CASSLVRRAGFYEQYF | TRBV11-3 | . | . | TRBJ2-7
TGCGCCAGCAGCTTGGCGTCTAGCGGGGGGGCGTCCGATACGCAGTATTTT | CASSLASSGGASDTQYF | TRBV5-1 | . | TRBD2 | TRBJ2-3
TGTGCCAGCTCACATGGACAGGCTTGGGAGCAGTACTTC | CASSHGQAWEQYF | TRBV18 | . | TRBD1 | TRBJ2-7
TGTGCCAGCAGCTCCGCGGGTCGGGGATATGGCTACACCTTC | CASSSAGRGYGYTF | TRBV5-6 | . | . | TRBJ1-2
TGTGCCAGCAGCCCGAGACTAGCTTTAGATACGCAGTATTTT | CASSPRLALDTQYF | TRBV7-2 | few | TRBD2 | TRBJ2-3
TGTGCCAGCAGCCCGGGTCTAGCGGGGGGAGTCAGCGACGAGCAGTACTTC | CASSPGLAGGVSDEQYF | TRBV5-6 | . | TRBD2 | TRBJ2-7
TGTGCCAGCAGCGTAGACAGGTACGAGCAGTACTTC | CASSVDRYEQYF | TRBV11-2 | . | . | TRBJ2-7
TGTGCCAGCAGCTTAGTGGGGACATCGAAGGCCGAGCAGTACTTC | CASSLVGTSKAEQYF | TRBV7-9 | . | . | TRBJ2-7
TGTGCCAGCAGCGCTCAGGGGTTCGGTACTGAAGCTTTCTTT | CASSAQGFGTEAFF | TRBV7-3 | once | . | TRBJ1-1
TGTGCCAGCGTTAGGACTGTCGGGGGGCTAACCGGGGAGCTGTTTTTT | CASVRTVGGLTGELFF | TRBV2 | . | . | TRBJ2-2
TGCAGCGGTATGGGGGGAGGCGGGACCTACGAGCAGTACTTC | CSGMGGGGTYEQYF | TRBV29-1 | . | . | TRBJ2-7
TGTGCCAGCAGCCCCAGGGCCCAGGAGGGCTACACCTTC | CASSPRAQEGYTF | TRBV7-3 | . | . | TRBJ1-2
TGTGCCAGTAGTATAGGGCCGAAGAACACTGAAGCTTTCTTT | CASSIGPKNTEAFF | TRBV19 | . | . | TRBJ1-1
TGCGCCAGCAGCCGCAGCCGACAGAGCCAAGAGACCCAGTACTTC | CASSRSRQSQETQYF | TRBV4-1 | . | . | TRBJ2-5
TGTGCCAGCAGGGCGGCAGGGGGAAATTCACCCCTCCACTTT | CASRAAGGNSPLHF | TRBV6-5 | . | TRBD1 | TRBJ1-6
TGCGCCAGCAGCTTGGGGACAGGGGGCGCCTCTGGTAATTCACCCCTCCACTTT | CASSLGTGGASGNSPLHF | TRBV5-1 | . | TRBD1 | TRBJ1-6
TGCGCCAGCACCCTAACCGGGCAGGGGGCGTCCGACGCTTTCTTT | CASTLTGQGASDAFF | TRBV4-1 | . | TRBD1 | TRBJ1-1
TGCGCCAGCAGTGAGTCCGATGGACAGGCCTTCCATGAGCAGTTCTTC | CASSESDGQAFHEQFF | TRBV10-1 | . | TRBD1 | TRBJ2-1
TGTGCCAGTAGAAGAGCCGGGACAGGTGATTCTAACTATGGCTACACCTTC | CASRRAGTGDSNYGYTF | TRBV19 | . | TRBD1 | TRBJ1-2
TGTGCCTCTTCAACCCCGGGGCAGGGGGCCTACGAGCAGTACTTC | CASSTPGQGAYEQYF | TRBV19 | once | TRBD1 | TRBJ2-7
TGTGCCAGCAGGGACCGGGACAGCTATTACGTCGAGCAGTACTTC | CASRDRDSYYVEQYF | TRBV6-1 | . | TRBD1 | TRBJ2-7
TGTGCCAGTAGTATGGGGGGACTAGCGGGCCAAGAGACCCAGTACTTC | CASSMGGLAGQETQYF | TRBV19 | . | TRBD2 | TRBJ2-5
TGTGCCAGTAGTAACGCAGGGGGCGAGAACACTGAAGCTTTCTTT | CASSNAGGENTEAFF | TRBV19 | . | TRBD1 | TRBJ1-1
TGTGCCAGCTGCGTTGGGAACACTGAAGCTTTCTTT | CASCVGNTEAFF | TRBV18 | few | . | TRBJ1-1
TGTGCCAGCAGCTCCGGGACAGGGTCGACTGAAGCTTTCTTT | CASSSGTGSTEAFF | TRBV7-9 | . | TRBD1 | TRBJ1-1
TGTGCCAGCAGCCCAGGTCGACAGGCGCCCCGGGAAAAACTGTTTTTT | CASSPGRQAPREKLFF | TRBV14 | . | . | TRBJ1-4